This passage covers 21 T cell receptor beta chains from one sample sequenced in a study of beta chain features in type 1 diabetes. Study-level findings and limits: In every one of the four CD4+ subsets, TCRB CDR3s were moderately but significantly shorter in Type 1 diabetes patients.

Antigen specificity for these receptors is unknown. Expressed TCRB transcripts were sequenced because the entire RNA isolate underwent reverse transcription. Produced via immunoSEQ multiplex PCR; TCRdb's table is partial and in-frame only. The sample contains 93,000 or so clones, under 30% of which appear only once. The specimen sequenced was central memory CD4+ T cells from blood. These receptors all come from a woman between 18 and 29 years old with type 1 diabetes.

This chain links TRBV7-9 with TRBJ2-1; 8 bases map to TRBD2. Germline assignment: CDR1 SEHNR and CDR2 FQNEAQ (reference sequence). The J segment lost 14 bases and the V segment lost 5 bases, leaving 8 bases of the junction unmatched. The CDR3 length is 12 residues. CDR3 coding DNA: TGTGCCAGCAGCGAAGAGGGGACTAGGGAGTTCTTC. Protein product: CASSEEGTREFF.

There are a few counts of this clone. The chain links TRBV6-5 to TRBJ2-3; D gene uncertain. Looked up from germline, CDR1 is MNHEY and CDR2 is SVGAGI. The CDR3 has 12 residues. Deletions cut 6 bases from V and 4 bases from J, with 8 bases between. The CDR3 region is CASSGSSDTQYF. Here the CDR3 DNA reads TGTGCCAGCAGCGGGTCCTCAGATACGCAGTATTTT.

The CDR3, as DNA: TGTGCCAGCAGCTTAGTGGCGGGGGACTATGGCTACACCTTC. Translating gives CASSLVAGDYGYTF. This chain links TRBV7-2 with TRBJ1-2; a weak D match, TRBD1 (5 bases). Per the germline V gene, CDR1 is SGHTA and CDR2 is FQGNSA. The V end lost 1 base, the J end lost 3 bases, and 9 bases lay between the germline ends. The CDR3 totals 14 residues.

CDR3 sequence: CASSLDIGAGYTF. The CDR3 nucleotides read TGTGCCAGCAGCTTAGACATTGGGGCTGGCTACACCTTC. The chain links TRBV7-9 to TRBJ1-2; TRBD1 might be the D (5 bases). CDR1 and CDR2 (germline): SEHNR, FQNEAQ (reference sequence). The CDR3 runs to 13 residues. Deletions cut 1 base from V and 7 bases from J, with 10 bases between.

The chain couples TRBV5-1 to TRBJ2-3, with 8 bases identical to TRBD1. Unmatched junction bases numbered 5, after V lost 3 bases and J lost 2 bases. The germline CDR1 and CDR2 sequences are SGHRS and YFSETQ. CDR3 length equals 15 residues. The CDR3 sequence: CASSWGDRSTDTQYF. For the CDR3, the DNA is TGCGCCAGCAGCTGGGGGGACAGGTCCACAGATACGCAGTATTTT.

The chain carries TRBV6-1 and TRBJ1-1, with 8 bases that match TRBD1. After removal of 4 bases from V and 4 bases from J, the junction contained 11 bases not matched to a gene. Germline CDR1 and CDR2: MNHNS and SASEGT. The CDR3 length is 16 residues. CDR3 loop: CASSGTGWGPGTEAFF. In DNA, the CDR3 is TGTGCCAGCAGTGGGACAGGGTGGGGTCCGGGCACTGAAGCTTTCTTT.

The table lists this clone with a few counts. This sequence joins TRBV7-9 and TRBJ1-2; 7 positions match TRBD1. Trimming took 3 bases from V and 1 from J; bases not matched to a gene: 8. Germline lookup yields CDR1 SEHNR and CDR2 FQNEAQ (reference sequence). CDR3 length: 16 amino acids. This chain's CDR3 is CASSFVPGQFNYGYTF. The CDR3 region has the DNA TGTGCCAGCAGCTTCGTTCCGGGACAGTTTAACTATGGCTACACCTTC.

The J gene is TRBJ2-1, the V gene TRBV19, with D tentatively TRBD2 (7 bases). The CDR3 is made up of 15 amino acids. V was pared by 3 bases and J by 1 base, with 10 bases between. CDR1 is LNHDA, CDR2 SQIVND, per germline (reference sequence). The CDR3 nucleotides read TGTGCCAGTAGTATTAGGGGGGGGTCCTACAATGAGCAGTTCTTC. This gives the protein CASSIRGGSYNEQFF. Looking up the rest from reference TRBV19 and TRBJ2-1 gives the full variable domain: DGGITQSPKYLFRKEGQNVTLSCEQNLNHDAMYWYRQDPGQGLRLIYYSQIVNDFQKGDIAEGYSVSREKKESFPLTVTSAQKNPTAFYLCASSIRGGSYNEQFFGPGTRLTVL.

In this sample, this clone turned up a few times. The CDR3 bases are TGTGCCAGCACCAGGACATACACAGATACGCAGTATTTT. Residues: CASTRTYTDTQYF. This chain links TRBV9 with TRBJ2-3; TRBD1 is a possible D gene (5 bases). The CDR3 covers 13 residues. CDR1 and CDR2 from the germline V gene are SGDLS and YYNGEE. The germline V and J ends were trimmed by 6 bases and 2 bases, with 10 bases remaining between them.

The J gene is TRBJ1-2, the V gene TRBV5-6; possible D gene TRBD1, 6 bases. The CDR3 spans 13 residues. With 0 bases removed from V and 6 bases from J, the gap between germline ends came to 9 bases. The V gene's germline CDR1 is SGHDT and CDR2 YYEEEE. The CDR3 sequence is CASSLVAGDGYTF. In nucleotides, the CDR3 is TGTGCCAGCAGCTTGGTGGCAGGGGATGGCTACACCTTC.

The V call is TRBV19, the J call TRBJ1-5, with 8 bases matching TRBD1. The germline gives CDR1 LNHDA, CDR2 SQIVND (reference sequence). The V and J ends lost 8 bases and 6 bases, in that order; junction bases with no gene match: 12. The CDR3 has 15 residues. CDR3 amino acids: CASRDRSHHIQPQHF. CDR3 nucleotides: TGTGCCAGTCGGGACAGGTCGCACCACATTCAGCCCCAGCATTTT.

The rearrangement joins TRBV19 to TRBJ2-3; 7 positions match TRBD1. The J segment lost 0 bases and the V segment lost 5 bases, leaving 2 bases of the junction unmatched. The CDR3 extends over 14 amino acids. The germline gives CDR1 LNHDA, CDR2 SQIVND (reference sequence). CDR3 DNA sequence: TGTGCCAGTAGTGACAGGGAGAGCACAGATACGCAGTATTTT. Protein sequence: CASSDRESTDTQYF.

This clone was detected a few times. The chain is built from TRBV5-6 and TRBJ2-7, with 9 bases that match TRBD1. This CDR3 contains 14 residues. V dropped 4 bases and J dropped 6; count of bases not matched to a gene: 8. CDR1 is SGHDT, CDR2 YYEEEE, per germline. CDR3 loop: CASSIGQGHREQYV. Here the CDR3 DNA reads TGTGCCAGCAGCATTGGACAGGGGCATCGCGAGCAGTACGTC.

Note on this clone: In the same sample, other DNA sequences code for this CDR3. The rearrangement joins TRBV27 to TRBJ1-1; D is uncertain. The CDR3 loop spans 12 amino acids. V was cut by 1 base and J by 7 bases, with 7 bases left in between. CDR1 and CDR2 (germline): MNHEY, SMNVEV (reference sequence). The CDR3 coding sequence is TGTGCCAGCAGTTTATGGGGAGGTGAAGCTTTCTTT. It codes for CASSLWGGEAFF.

The V and J genes are TRBV5-4 and TRBJ2-5, with 15 bases aligning to TRBD2. The junction had 3 bases not matched to a gene; V was cut back by 1 base and J by 5 bases. The length of the CDR3 is 16 residues. Germline V gives CDR1 SGHNT, CDR2 YYREEE (reference sequence). The CDR3 region has the DNA TGTGCCAGCAGCTTGCGGACTAGCGGGAGGGGTGAGACCCAGTACTTC. It translates to CASSLRTSGRGETQYF.

The chain has TRBV2 and TRBJ2-5, with TRBD1 matching 10 bases. Trimming removed 5 bases from V and 5 bases from J; junction bases left unmatched: 14. This CDR3 contains 17 residues. Germline V gene sequence: CDR1 SNHLY, CDR2 FYNNEI. The chain's CDR3 is CASSRNRDRGVKETQYF. CDR3 coding DNA: TGTGCCAGCAGTCGAAACCGGGACAGGGGAGTAAAGGAGACCCAGTACTTC.

This clone was counted a few times. The chain combines TRBV10-1 with TRBJ2-5, with D possibly being TRBD2 (6 bases). Trimming stripped 3 bases from V and 7 bases from J, with 18 bases between. CDR1 is WNHNN, CDR2 SYGVQD, per germline (reference sequence). The CDR3 is 15 amino acids. CDR3 nucleotides: TGCGCCAGCAGTGAATCTTTCGGGAGTACCGGGACCCAGTACTTC. Residues: CASSESFGSTGTQYF.

This clone turned up a few times. V usage is TRBV4-2 and J usage is TRBJ2-7, with TRBD2 identical over 11 bases. Per germline, CDR1 LGHNA and CDR2 YNFKEQ. J was trimmed by 4 bases and V by 2 bases; bases with no gene match: 4. This CDR3 region has 15 residues. CDR3 nucleotides: TGTGCCAGCAGCCAACAGACTAGCGGGACGTACGAGCAGTACTTC. Amino acid sequence: CASSQQTSGTYEQYF.

Only a few counts were recorded for this clone. This rearrangement joins TRBV18 to TRBJ1-4; 8 bases align to TRBD1. This CDR3 has 14 amino acids. Germline trimming cut 3 bases from V and 7 bases from J; bases unmatched to any gene: 4. The germline V gene has CDR1 KGHSH and CDR2 LQKENI. CDR3 in amino acids: CASSPGTGGEKLFF. Here the CDR3 DNA reads TGTGCCAGCTCACCCGGGACAGGAGGTGAAAAACTGTTTTTT. The whole variable domain, filled in from reference TRBV18 and TRBJ1-4, reads NAGVMQNPRHLVRRRGQEARLRCSPMKGHSHVYWYRQLPEEGLKFMVYLQKENIIDESGMPKERFSAEFPKEGPSILRIQQVVRGDSAAYFCASSPGTGGEKLFFGSGTQLSVL.

A few counts support this clone. V gene TRBV5-4 combines with J gene TRBJ2-1; 7 bases match TRBD1. Germline loops: CDR1 SGHNT, CDR2 YYREEE (reference sequence). V lost 3 bases to trimming and J lost 0 bases; unmatched junction nucleotides: 12. The CDR3 contains 18 residues. Written as DNA, the CDR3 is TGTGCCAGCAGCTCCCGACATAGACAGGGCAGCTCCTACAATGAGCAGTTCTTC. It encodes CASSSRHRQGSSYNEQFF.

This clone was observed a handful of times. The gene calls are TRBV28 and TRBJ1-1; D gene unclear. V lost 7 bases and J lost 1, with 13 bases in between. The CDR3 covers 14 residues. Germline V gene data show CDR1 as MDHEN and CDR2 as SYDVKM. CDR3 DNA sequence: TGTGCCAGCACCGTCCGGGGAGGGAACACTGAAGCTTTCTTT. Its protein product is CASTVRGGNTEAFF.